The 30 T cell receptor beta chains below come from one sample, sequenced in a study of early T cells in non-severe SARS-CoV-2 infection. TCRdb called the 5' RACE reads again in MiXCR, with one record for every CDR3 protein. The sample contains some 60,000 distinct CDR3 sequences, about 9.8% of which appear only once. The sample was whole blood. The source is an adult who was a healthcare worker with PCR-confirmed SARS-CoV-2 infection or an uninfected control (not recorded which).

The table lists this clonotype with many counts. The chain uses TRBV7-6 and TRBJ2-7; D possibly corresponds to TRBD1 (6 bases). Germline loops: CDR1 SGHVS, CDR2 FNYEAQ. The V and J ends lost 5 bases and 3 bases respectively, with 11 bases between them. This CDR3 is built from 13 residues. CDR3 loop: CASSADRLYEQYF. CDR3 sequence (DNA): TGTGCCAGCAGCGCCGACAGGCTCTACGAGCAGTACTTC.

This clonotype was seen at least ten times. V gene TRBV20-1 combines with J gene TRBJ2-1, with 8 bases fitting TRBD2. The CDR3 contains 14 residues. V shed 1 base, J shed 6 bases, and the junction held 5 bases outside the gene matches. CDR1 and CDR2 from the germline V gene are DFQATT and SNEGSKA (reference sequence). The CDR3 here is CSARGGTRSNEQFF. As DNA, the CDR3 is TGCAGTGCTAGAGGAGGGACTAGATCCAATGAGCAGTTCTTC.

This clonotype was detected many times. Written as DNA, the CDR3 is TGTGCCAGCAGCTTCTCGTGGTTGGATGCTAACTATGGCTACACCTTC. Residues: CASSFSWLDANYGYTF. The chain has TRBV5-6 and TRBJ1-2; D not certain. The CDR3 is made up of 16 amino acids. The V end lost 2 bases, the J end lost 0 bases, and 14 bases lay between the germline ends. Germline V gene sequence: CDR1 SGHDT, CDR2 YYEEEE.

The chain joins TRBV29-1 to TRBJ1-5, with D unclear. Trimming took 4 bases from V and 1 from J, leaving 11 bases between them. The CDR3 is made up of 14 amino acids. Germline CDR1 SQVTM, CDR2 ANQGSEA. For the CDR3, the DNA is TGCAGCGTTGCCGCTGGGAAAAGCAATCAGCCCCAGCATTTT. Protein: CSVAAGKSNQPQHF.

The chain carries TRBV5-1 and TRBJ1-5; tentative D call: TRBD1 (5 bases). Trimming cost V 0 bases and J 7 bases, with 14 bases left between them. The CDR3 is made up of 15 amino acids. Looked up from germline, CDR1 is SGHRS and CDR2 is YFSETQ. CDR3: CASSLGSGTHQPQHF. The CDR3 DNA is TGCGCCAGCAGCTTGGGTTCGGGGACCCACCAGCCCCAGCATTTT. Full variable domain (remainder filled in from reference TRBV5-1 and TRBJ1-5): KAGVTQTPRYLIKTRGQQVTLSCSPISGHRSVSWYQQTPGQGLQFLFEYFSETQRNKGNFPGRFSGRQFSNSRSEMNVSTLELGDSALYLCASSLGSGTHQPQHFGDGTRLSIL.

This clonotype was observed at least ten times. This chain links TRBV29-1 with TRBJ1-1; 9 nucleotides match TRBD1. The CDR3 is 15 residues long. Germline-derived CDR1 and CDR2 are SQVTM and ANQGSEA. With V trimmed by 4 bases and J by 1 base, 7 bases remained unmatched. CDR3 region: CSVVVGTGPNTEAFF. Here the CDR3 DNA reads TGCAGCGTTGTGGTCGGGACAGGGCCGAACACTGAAGCTTTCTTT.

J is TRBJ2-1 and V is TRBV28, with D uncertain. V was clipped by 3 bases and J by 6 bases, with 3 bases between them. This CDR3 region has 11 residues. The germline V gene has CDR1 MDHEN and CDR2 SYDVKM. As DNA, the CDR3 is TGTGCCAGCAGTTTCCTCAATGAGCAGTTCTTC. Its protein is CASSFLNEQFF.

J is TRBJ2-7 and V is TRBV7-2; D tentatively fits TRBD1 or TRBD2 (5 bases each). The CDR3 spans 13 residues. The germline V gene has CDR1 SGHTA and CDR2 FQGNSA. Between the trimmed V and J ends, which lost 3 bases and 4 bases, there was a span of 10 bases. The CDR3 is CASSFGTAYEQYF. CDR3 DNA sequence: TGTGCCAGCAGCTTTGGGACGGCATACGAGCAGTACTTC.

This sequence joins TRBV5-1 and TRBJ2-7; 8 nucleotides agree with TRBD1. Per germline, CDR1 SGHRS and CDR2 YFSETQ. This CDR3 has 14 amino acids. V gave up 5 bases and J gave up 4 bases; unmatched junction bases: 8. Here the CDR3 DNA reads TGCGCCAGCAGGGCGCAGGGGGCAACTTACGAGCAGTACTTC. It yields the protein CASRAQGATYEQYF.

This clonotype was seen repeatedly, ten times or more. The V gene is TRBV5-1, the J gene TRBJ2-7; 9 bases are a match to TRBD2. This CDR3 spans 16 amino acids. V was pared by 1 base and J by 7 bases, with 12 bases of the junction left unmatched. In germline, CDR1 is SGHRS, CDR2 YFSETQ. In DNA form, the CDR3 reads TGCGCCAGCAGCTTGACGCTAGCGGGGCTACCTCGGGAGCAGTACTTC. This sequence encodes CASSLTLAGLPREQYF.

This clonotype was counted many times. This sequence joins TRBV6-6 and TRBJ2-6, with unresolved D. CDR1 is MNHNY and CDR2 is SVGAGI in the germline V gene (reference sequence). CDR3 length equals 15 residues. Trimming cost V 4 bases and J 1 base, with 8 bases left between them. The CDR3 DNA is TGTGCCAGCAGTTGGCCTTTTTCTGGGGCCAACGTCCTGACTTTC. Amino acids: CASSWPFSGANVLTF.

This clonotype showed up just a few times. This chain uses TRBV6-5 with TRBJ2-7; perhaps TRBD2 as D (7 bases). Germline V gene data show CDR1 as MNHEY and CDR2 as SVGAGI. Trimming took off 2 bases at V and 9 bases at J, with 20 bases between the two ends. This CDR3 is built from 15 residues. The CDR3 DNA reads TGTGCCAGCAGTTACCTCGGGACATCTGGGGGGGTGCAGTACTTC. Amino acid sequence: CASSYLGTSGGVQYF.

This clonotype was counted ten times or more. This chain links TRBV6-6 with TRBJ2-7, with no clear D. The V end lost 5 bases, the J end lost 6 bases, and 17 bases lay between the germline ends. The CDR3 is 14 residues long. Germline V CDR1 and CDR2: MNHNY, SVGAGI (reference sequence). CDR3: CASSPLAAAGEQYF. The CDR3 DNA follows: TGTGCCAGCAGTCCCCTTGCGGCCGCCGGCGAGCAGTACTTC.

This clonotype was observed many times. The chain carries TRBV12-3 or TRBV12-4 and TRBJ2-7, with D perhaps given as TRBD1 or TRBD2 (5 bases each). The V end lost 6 bases, the J end lost 3 bases, and 15 bases lay between the germline ends. The CDR3 is 14 amino acids. The CDR3 here is CASSRGPLDYEQYF. CDR3 nucleotide sequence: TGTGCCAGCAGCCGGGGACCGCTTGACTACGAGCAGTACTTC.

This clonotype was picked up many times. The gene calls are TRBV28 and TRBJ2-7, with TRBD2 as a possible D gene (6 bases). The CDR3 totals 17 residues. Germline V gene data show CDR1 as MDHEN and CDR2 as SYDVKM. V was pared by 2 bases and J by 0 bases, with 17 bases between. Here the CDR3 reads CASSLIPAGGNSYEQYF. In nucleotides, the CDR3 is TGTGCCAGCAGTTTAATACCCGCTGGCGGGAACTCCTACGAGCAGTACTTC.

This clonotype occurred many times. The gene calls are TRBV7-9 and TRBJ2-7; D remains ambiguous. The CDR3 totals 14 residues. Germline lookup yields CDR1 SEHNR and CDR2 FQNEAQ (reference sequence). Between the trimmed V and J ends, which lost 5 bases and 2 bases, there was a span of 13 bases. The CDR3: CASSLDPLAYEQYF. DNA for the CDR3: TGTGCCAGCAGCCTAGACCCTCTCGCCTACGAGCAGTACTTC.

This clonotype was seen ten or more times. The CDR3, as DNA: TGCGCCAGCAGCCTGGGGACAGGGGACCGGGAGCTGTTTTTT. Encoded protein: CASSLGTGDRELFF. This rearrangement joins TRBV5-1 to TRBJ2-2, with 10 bases matching TRBD1. Germline CDR1 is SGHRS and CDR2 is YFSETQ. V lost 4 bases and J lost 9; bases outside the gene matches: 6. The CDR3 is made up of 14 amino acids.

J is TRBJ2-7 and V is TRBV12-3 or TRBV12-4; TRBD2 matches 10 bases. V was clipped by 7 bases and J by 1 base; unmatched bases: 4. This CDR3 has 14 residues. CDR3 in DNA: TGTGCCAGCACCGGGACTAGCGTGTCCTACGAGCAGTACTTC. Translating it yields CASTGTSVSYEQYF.

This clonotype was seen at least ten times. The chain has TRBV5-5 and TRBJ2-1; no reliable D call. Germline-derived CDR1 and CDR2 are SGHKS and YYEKEE (reference sequence). V shed 1 base and J shed 6 bases, with 8 bases lying between them. The CDR3 spans 13 residues. The CDR3 is CASSLNDLNEQFF. As DNA, the CDR3 is TGTGCCAGCAGCTTGAACGACCTCAATGAGCAGTTCTTC.

This clonotype has ten or more counts. The V call is TRBV2, the J call TRBJ1-4, with D possibly TRBD1 on 6 matching bases. V lost 7 bases to trimming and J lost 7 bases, with 19 bases between them. The V gene's germline CDR1 is SNHLY and CDR2 FYNNEI. The CDR3 runs to 15 residues. CDR3 sequence: CASTRTGTLREKLFF. For the CDR3, the DNA is TGTGCCAGCACCCGCACAGGGACCCTCCGTGAAAAACTGTTTTTT.

The table lists this clonotype with a count of one. This sequence may be a read error, since a much larger clone differs from it by one base. The chain recombines TRBV5-1 with TRBJ2-2, with a weak D call TRBD2 (6 bases). Germline CDR1 is SGHRS and CDR2 is YFSETQ. The CDR3 totals 11 residues. In DNA form, the CDR3 reads TGCGCCAACAGCGGGCTTGACGAGCTGTTTTTT. Its protein product is CANSGLDELFF.

The chain recombines TRBV29-1 with TRBJ1-1, with D hard to call. V dropped 7 bases and J dropped 6 bases, with 9 bases sitting between them. This CDR3 region has 10 residues. The germline V gene encodes CDR1 SQVTM and CDR2 ANQGSEA. The CDR3 region has the DNA TGCAGCGCCGCAGGTCCTGAAGCTTTCTTT. It yields the protein CSAAGPEAFF.

The chain joins TRBV7-2 to TRBJ2-7, with D unclear. Trimming took off 0 bases at V and 6 bases at J, with 9 bases between the two ends. The CDR3 extends over 13 amino acids. Germline V gives CDR1 SGHTA, CDR2 FQGNSA. CDR3 coding DNA: TGTGCCAGCAGCTTAGCGAAGGATTCCGAGCAGTACTTC. Its protein product is CASSLAKDSEQYF.

This clonotype occurred many times. The V and J genes are TRBV7-2 and TRBJ2-3; maybe TRBD1 (6 bases). V was clipped by 2 bases and J by 2 bases, with 14 bases between them. CDR1 is SGHTA and CDR2 is FQGNSA in the germline V gene. This CDR3 has 16 residues. The CDR3 coding sequence is TGTGCCAGCAGCTTACTGGGGGCAGATTCCACAGATACGCAGTATTTT. This gives the protein CASSLLGADSTDTQYF.

This clonotype has at least ten counts. The chain employs TRBV21-1 and TRBJ1-1. TRBV21-1 is a documented pseudogene. This CDR3 is 16 amino acids long. The CDR3 nucleotides are TGTGCCAGCAGCAAAGAGTCGGCAGATAAGAACACTGAAGCTTTCTTT. This sequence encodes CASSKESADKNTEAFF.

This chain joins TRBV28 and TRBJ2-1; perhaps D is TRBD1 or TRBD2 (6 bases each). The ends were cut back, 6 bases at V and 8 bases at J, with 17 bases in the middle. Per the germline V gene, CDR1 is MDHEN and CDR2 is SYDVKM. The CDR3 has 14 residues. CDR3 DNA: TGTGCCAGCAGGGGGGCTAGCGAGGTCCATGAGCAGTTCTTC. Protein product: CASRGASEVHEQFF.

The chain joins TRBV20-1 to TRBJ1-4; D is unresolved. Trimming removed 3 bases at V and 4 bases at J, with 6 bases between. This CDR3 has 12 amino acids. CDR1 and CDR2 (germline): DFQATT, SNEGSKA (reference sequence). The CDR3 coding sequence is TGCAGTGCTAGGAGTTTTAATGAAAAACTGTTTTTT. It translates to CSARSFNEKLFF.

This clonotype was counted ten times or more. The rearrangement links TRBV7-2 to TRBJ2-1; D gene ambiguous. The CDR3 has 13 amino acids. Trimming removed 5 bases from V and 0 bases from J, with 5 bases in between. Germline CDR1 and CDR2: SGHTA and FQGNSA. The CDR3 nucleotides are TGTGCCAGCAGCCCCGCCTCCTACAATGAGCAGTTCTTC. Amino acid sequence: CASSPASYNEQFF.

A few counts support this clonotype. This chain connects TRBV9 to TRBJ1-5; weak D call: TRBD1 (6 bases). The length of the CDR3 is 15 residues. Germline CDR1 SGDLS, CDR2 YYNGEE. V lost 0 bases and J 7 bases, leaving 14 bases between the germline ends. The CDR3 nucleotides read TGTGCCAGCAGCGTAGGAGTCAGGGGAGAACAGCCCCAGCATTTT. It is translated as CASSVGVRGEQPQHF. Based on the CDR3 plus reference TRBV9 and TRBJ1-5, the full variable domain is DSGVTQTPKHLITATGQRVTLRCSPRSGDLSVYWYQQSLDQGLQFLIQYYNGEERAKGNILERFSAQQFPDLHSELNLSSLELGDSALYFCASSVGVRGEQPQHFGDGTRLSIL.

This clonotype was detected many times. The CDR3 DNA reads as TGTGCCAGCAGTTCTTTAGCCGGGACAGCCTACGAGCAGTACTTC. Its protein product is CASSSLAGTAYEQYF. The rearrangement uses TRBV28 and TRBJ2-7; TRBD1 agrees at 7 bases. V shed 4 bases, J shed 2 bases, and the junction held 8 bases outside the gene matches. The CDR3 has 15 residues. CDR1 MDHEN and CDR2 SYDVKM come from the germline V gene.